This T cell receptor (beta chain) was documented in a study of blood T cell repertoires in COVID-19. The CDR3 length is 19 residues. V dropped 0 bases and J dropped 6; count of bases not matched to a gene: 17. CDR1 and CDR2 (germline): LGHDT, YNNKEL (reference sequence). The table came from immunoSEQ multiplex PCR; TCRdb's copy has only in-frame clones and leaves some out. The sample carries about 280,000 clones, approximately 88% recorded once. Cohorts were determined from participant-reported clinical history. Resolution of symptoms, clearance, or two negative PCRs was present in recovered Cohort 3 donors.

Sequenced material: PBMCs or T cells enriched from blood (not recorded which). The gene calls are TRBV3-1 (or the pseudogene TRBV3-2) and TRBJ2-1; TRBD2 agrees at 7 bases. The clonotype comes from a woman aged 30 to 39 who had recovered from COVID-19. In DNA form, the CDR3 reads TGTGCCAGCAGCCAAGATGGGAGGGGCAAGCGGGACCTCTTCAATGAGCAGTTCTTC. This gives the protein CASSQDGRGKRDLFNEQFF.